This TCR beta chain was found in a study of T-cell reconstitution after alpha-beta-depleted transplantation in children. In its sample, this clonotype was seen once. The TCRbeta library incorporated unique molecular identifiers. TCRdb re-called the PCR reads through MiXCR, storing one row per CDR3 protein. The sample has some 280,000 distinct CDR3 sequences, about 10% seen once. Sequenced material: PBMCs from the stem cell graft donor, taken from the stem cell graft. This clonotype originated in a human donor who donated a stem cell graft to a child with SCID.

CDR3 amino acids: CASSQDHPREGGRGTDTQYF. The CDR3 DNA is TGTGCCAGCAGCCAAGATCACCCCCGTGAGGGGGGCAGGGGCACAGATACGCAGTATTTT. The chain carries TRBV14 and TRBJ2-3, with D perhaps being TRBD1 or TRBD2 (6 bases each). Trimming removed 0 bases at V and 1 base at J, with 23 bases between. In germline, CDR1 is SGHDN, CDR2 FVKESK. The CDR3 is made up of 20 amino acids.